The 14 T cell receptor beta chains given below trace back to one sample, sequenced in a study of OX40 agonist ivuxolimab in advanced cancers. Sequenced by immunoSEQ multiplex PCR; TCRdb stores in-frame clones only, minus some. The table has some 60,000 clones, 85% to 90% seen once; the top ten hold approximately 4%. Material: CD4+ or CD8+ T cells sorted from blood, obtained in a trial of the OX40 agonist ivuxolimab. Receptor source: an adult with an advanced solid tumor such as melanoma, head and neck, liver or kidney cancer.

This clone has only a few counts. This chain joins TRBV5-1 and TRBJ2-4, with 13 bases identical to TRBD2. The CDR3 spans 15 residues. Trimming at V came to 4 bases and at J to 6 bases, leaving 4 bases not matched to a gene. The V gene's germline CDR1 is SGHRS and CDR2 YFSETQ. The CDR3 spells CASSLGTSGVNIQYF. The CDR3 DNA follows: TGCGCCAGCAGCCTAGGGACTAGCGGGGTAAACATTCAGTACTTC.

This rearrangement joins TRBV30 to TRBJ1-4; unclear D gene. This CDR3 contains 14 residues. Germline V gene sequence: CDR1 GTSNPN, CDR2 SVGIG (reference sequence). Trimming took 1 base from V and 7 from J, leaving 13 bases between them. Written as DNA, the CDR3 is TGTGCCTGGAGTGGGGGTGGCGTGGGTGAAAAACTGTTTTTT. Protein sequence: CAWSGGGVGEKLFF.

The CDR3 loop reads CASSNTGTANTDTQYF. The CDR3 region has the DNA TGTGCCAGCAGCAACACCGGGACGGCGAACACAGATACGCAGTATTTT. The chain links TRBV9 to TRBJ2-3; D might be TRBD1 or TRBD2, each matching 5 bases. Trimming pared 4 bases from V and 2 bases from J, leaving 17 bases between. This CDR3 has 16 amino acids. Per the germline V gene, CDR1 is SGDLS and CDR2 is YYNGEE.

The chain employs TRBV14 and TRBJ2-4, with D perhaps given as TRBD1 or TRBD2 (5 bases each). V was cut by 4 bases and J by 8 bases, with 15 bases left in between. This CDR3 is 14 amino acids long. Germline values: CDR1 SGHDN, CDR2 FVKESK. In nucleotides, the CDR3 is TGTGCCAGCAGCCCGGGACGGGCTATGGACATTCAGTACTTC. The encoded protein is CASSPGRAMDIQYF.

V and J are TRBV7-3 and TRBJ1-1; 7 bases are shared with TRBD1. The germline V gene encodes CDR1 SGHTA and CDR2 FQGTGA. The CDR3 has 15 residues. V lost 2 bases, J lost 4 bases, and 7 bases stayed unmatched. The CDR3 nucleotides read TGTGCCAGCAGCTTAGAGGGGGCGCAGGGCACTGAAGCTTTCTTT. Protein product: CASSLEGAQGTEAFF. Drawing the rest from reference TRBV7-3 and TRBJ1-1, the complete variable domain is GAGVSQTPSNKVTEKGKYVELRCDPISGHTALYWYRQSLGQGPEFLIYFQGTGAADDSGLPNDRFFAVRPEGSVSTLKIQRTERGDSAVYLCASSLEGAQGTEAFFGQGTRLTVV.

The chain links TRBV6-5 to TRBJ2-7; maybe TRBD1 (7 bases). The length of the CDR3 is 15 residues. V was shortened by 4 bases and J by 1 base, with 14 bases between the two germline ends. Germline V gene lookup returns CDR1 MNHEY and CDR2 SVGAGI. CDR3 residues: CASSFLRGASYEQYF. CDR3 nucleotides: TGTGCCAGCAGTTTCCTCAGGGGGGCGTCCTACGAGCAGTACTTC.

This clone was recorded only once. This sequence joins TRBV5-6 and TRBJ1-5, with a possible D match to TRBD1 (5 bases). Trimming shortened V by 4 bases and J by 7 bases, and 12 bases separated the two germline ends. The CDR3 is 13 amino acids. In germline, CDR1 is SGHDT, CDR2 YYEEEE. CDR3 nucleotide sequence: TGTGCCAGCAGCCGTGCGGGGACCCAGCCCCAGCATTTT. Residues: CASSRAGTQPQHF.

V usage is TRBV2 and J usage is TRBJ2-7; TRBD2 matches 7 bases. The V segment lost 3 bases and the J segment 3 bases; nucleotides outside the gene matches: 5. The CDR3 sequence is 14 residues long. Germline V CDR1 and CDR2: SNHLY, FYNNEI. This chain's CDR3 is CASSETSWGYEQYF. The CDR3 nucleotides read TGTGCCAGCAGTGAGACTAGCTGGGGCTACGAGCAGTACTTC.

V gene TRBV29-1 combines with J gene TRBJ1-2, with D possibly TRBD1 on 5 matching bases. With 1 base removed from V and 4 bases from J, the gap between germline ends came to 13 bases. Germline-derived CDR1 and CDR2 are SQVTM and ANQGSEA. The CDR3 runs 14 residues. CDR3 residues: CSVEAGGASYGYTF. The CDR3 region has the DNA TGCAGCGTTGAAGCGGGGGGAGCTAGCTATGGCTACACCTTC.

The chain joins TRBV7-8 to TRBJ2-5, with 11 bases lining up with TRBD2. Losses at the gene ends were 2 bases for V and 5 bases for J; bases not matched to a gene: 13. The CDR3 contains 18 residues. Germline values: CDR1 SGHVS, CDR2 FQNEAQ. For the CDR3, the DNA is TGTGCCAGCAGCTTAATGGTGCTAGCGGGGGGATCGGCGGAGACCCAGTACTTC. Encoded protein: CASSLMVLAGGSAETQYF.

This sequence joins TRBV28 and TRBJ1-2; tentatively, D is TRBD1 (5 bases). V lost 11 bases to trimming and J lost 4 bases, with 14 bases between them. Germline V CDR1 and CDR2: MDHEN, SYDVKM. CDR3 length: 12 residues. CDR3 residues: CASGRGTYGYTF. The DNA for the CDR3 is TGTGCCTCCGGGCGAGGGACCTATGGCTACACCTTC.

The chain employs TRBV10-3 and TRBJ2-5, with D possibly being TRBD2 (5 bases). The germline V gene encodes CDR1 ENHRY and CDR2 SYGVKD. The CDR3 totals 13 residues. Between the trimmed V and J ends, which lost 6 bases and 5 bases, there was a span of 13 bases. The chain's CDR3 is CAIRDREGETQYF. DNA for the CDR3: TGTGCCATCAGGGACCGGGAAGGGGAGACCCAGTACTTC.

This sequence joins TRBV9 and TRBJ1-2; 7 nucleotides match TRBD1. The germline CDR1 and CDR2 sequences are SGDLS and YYNGEE. This CDR3 is 14 amino acids long. With V trimmed by 8 bases and J by 9 bases, 16 bases remained unmatched. CDR3 in amino acids: CASSKVDRLMSYTF. Written as DNA, the CDR3 is TGTGCCAGTTCAAAAGTGGACAGGTTAATGAGCTACACCTTC.

This chain joins TRBV19 and TRBJ1-2; 9 bases match TRBD1. The CDR3 totals 13 residues. V was pared by 6 bases and J by 10 bases, with 9 bases of the junction left unmatched. CDR1 and CDR2 (germline): LNHDA, SQIVND (reference sequence). CDR3 bases: TGTGCCAGTAGAGATCAGGACAGGGGTAACTACACCTTC. It specifies CASRDQDRGNYTF. Based on the CDR3 plus reference TRBV19 and TRBJ1-2, the full variable domain is DGGITQSPKYLFRKEGQNVTLSCEQNLNHDAMYWYRQDPGQGLRLIYYSQIVNDFQKGDIAEGYSVSREKKESFPLTVTSAQKNPTAFYLCASRDQDRGNYTFGSGTRLTVV.